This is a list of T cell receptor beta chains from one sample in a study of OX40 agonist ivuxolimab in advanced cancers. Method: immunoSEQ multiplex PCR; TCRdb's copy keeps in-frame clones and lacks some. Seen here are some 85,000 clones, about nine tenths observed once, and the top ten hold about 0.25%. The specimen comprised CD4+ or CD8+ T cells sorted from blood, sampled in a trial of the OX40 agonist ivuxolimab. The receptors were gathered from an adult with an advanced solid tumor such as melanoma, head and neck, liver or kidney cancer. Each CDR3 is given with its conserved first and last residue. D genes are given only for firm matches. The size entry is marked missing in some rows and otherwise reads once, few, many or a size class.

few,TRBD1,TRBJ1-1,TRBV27,TGTGCCAGCAGTTTACAACAGGGGCGCGCTGAAGCTTTCTTT,CASSLQQGRAEAFF
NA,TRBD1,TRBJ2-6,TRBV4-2,TGTGCCAGCAGCCAAGTCGCAGGGGGCGGCGGCTCTGGGGCCAACGTCCTGACTTTC,CASSQVAGGGGSGANVLTF
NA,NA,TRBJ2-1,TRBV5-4,TGTGCCAGCAGCGGGGGGACCCTAGGTGGAGATGAGCAGTTCTTC,CASSGGTLGGDEQFF
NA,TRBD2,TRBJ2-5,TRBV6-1,TGTGCCAGCAGTGCGGGACTAGCGGGAGGAGAGACCCAGTACTTC,CASSAGLAGGETQYF
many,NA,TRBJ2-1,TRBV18,TGTGCCAGCTCACCACCGGCCCGGAGCTCCTACAATGAGCAGTTCTTC,CASSPPARSSYNEQFF
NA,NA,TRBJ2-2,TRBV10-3,TGTGCCATCAGTGAAGGCGGGGAGCTGTTTTTT,CAISEGGELFF
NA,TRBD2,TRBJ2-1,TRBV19,TGTGCCAGTAGTATGGTGGGAGGGGTTGGTGCCTACAATGAGCAGTTCTTC,CASSMVGGVGAYNEQFF
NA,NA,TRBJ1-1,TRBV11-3,TGTGCCAGCAGCTTAAGCACCGTTCCCCAGAACACTGAGGCTTTCTTT,CASSLSTVPQNTEAFF
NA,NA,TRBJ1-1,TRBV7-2,TGTGCCAGCAGCCGCGACAGAGAGGCTGAAGCTTTCTTT,CASSRDREAEAFF
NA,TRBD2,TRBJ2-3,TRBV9,TGTGCCAGCAGCCCTCACGGACGCCACGGACTAGCGGGAGCAGATACGCAGTATTTT,CASSPHGRHGLAGADTQYF
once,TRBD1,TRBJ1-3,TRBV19,TGTGCCAGTGCGGGGACAGCTGGAAACACCATATATTTT,CASAGTAGNTIYF
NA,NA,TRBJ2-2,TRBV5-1,TGCGCCAGCAGCTTGTCCGATCTCGCGGGGACCGGGGAGCTGTTTTTT,CASSLSDLAGTGELFF
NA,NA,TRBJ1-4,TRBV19,TGTGCCAGTAGTCCCCAAGGGGGAGCAACTAATGAAAAACTGTTTTTT,CASSPQGGATNEKLFF
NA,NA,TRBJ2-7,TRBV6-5,TGTGCCAGCAACCGGGACGCATCCTACGAGCAGTACTTC,CASNRDASYEQYF
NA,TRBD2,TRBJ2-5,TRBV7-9,TGTGCCAGCAGCTTAGTGTCCGGGGGGGTCGGGACCCAGTACTTC,CASSLVSGGVGTQYF
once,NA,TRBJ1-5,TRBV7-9,TGTGCCAGCAGCTTAGAGGGGGGTAGCAATCAGCCCCAGCATTTT,CASSLEGGSNQPQHF
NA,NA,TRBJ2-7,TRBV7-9,TGTGCCAGCAGGTCATCAGGGGTAGGATCCTACGAGCAGTACTTC,CASRSSGVGSYEQYF
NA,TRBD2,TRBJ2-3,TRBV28,TGTGCCAGCAGTTCTACCCCAATTATCTTGGGAGGGCCGGGCGACACAGATACGCAGTATTTT,CASSSTPIILGGPGDTDTQYF
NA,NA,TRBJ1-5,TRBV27,TGTGCCAGCAGTTCCGCCGACAGGCAGCCCCAGCATTTT,CASSSADRQPQHF
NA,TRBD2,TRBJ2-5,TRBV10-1,TGCGCCAGCAGTGAGCGGCTAGCGGGAGGCCGAGGTCAAGAGACCCAGTACTTC,CASSERLAGGRGQETQYF
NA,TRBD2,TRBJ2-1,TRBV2,TGTGCCAGCAGTGAAGTGGCTAGCGGATCTTACAATGAGCAGTTCTTC,CASSEVASGSYNEQFF
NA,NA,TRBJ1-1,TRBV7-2,TGTGCCAGCAGCCCCAGGGGCGTATCTGAAGCTTTCTTT,CASSPRGVSEAFF
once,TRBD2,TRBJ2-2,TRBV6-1,TGTGCCAGCAGTGCCCGGACTAGCGGCTGGACAGGTACCGGGGAGCTGTTTTTT,CASSARTSGWTGTGELFF
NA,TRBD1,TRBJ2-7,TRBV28,TGTGCCAGCAGGCGGACAGGCCTTCTCTCCTACGAGCAGTACTTC,CASRRTGLLSYEQYF